This T cell receptor (beta chain) was profiled in a study of PD-L1 blockade in urothelial cancer. Turning to the study itself: Chemotherapy regimens numbering 0 to 3 had been given to patients. Median T cell yield per blood sample was 141,255 cells. Blood was subjected to analysis at 3 weeks (second dose) and 6 weeks following treatment start.

Method: immunoSEQ multiplex PCR; TCRdb's copy keeps in-frame clones and lacks some. The table has 87,000 or so clones, roughly 89% seen once. CDR1 is LNHDA and CDR2 is SQIVND in the germline V gene (reference sequence). J lost 3 bases, V lost 6 bases, and 0 bases had no gene match. The CDR3 is made up of 12 amino acids. Time point indicated: pretreatment peripheral blood. The cohort comprised individuals with locally advanced or metastatic urothelial carcinoma. The specimen comprised PBMCs, sampled around atezolizumab (anti-PD-L1) treatment. This TCR came from a man aged 60 to 69 with urothelial cancer. The genes are TRBV19 and TRBJ1-2, with 8 bases identical to TRBD1. CDR3 nucleotide sequence: TGTGCCAGTAGGGACAGGGACTATGGCTACACCTTC. The encoded protein is CASRDRDYGYTF.